These 30 T cell receptor beta chains were all obtained from the same sample, sequenced in a study of T cell clonotyping in hematopoietic cell transplantation. Profiled with immunoSEQ multiplex PCR; TCRdb holds only in-frame clones, not every one. The data contain roughly 4,900 clones, approximately 80% of them singletons. The sequencing here drew on peripheral blood mononuclear cells, taken 100 days after allogeneic stem cell transplant. The receptors derive from a female patient between 50 and 60 years old who had an allogeneic stem cell transplant from an unrelated donor, so the T cells may come from the graft donor. Some clones in this sample may be carry-over from other donors' samples.

This clone appeared a few times. This chain links TRBV11-1 with TRBJ2-3; TRBD1 matches at 8 bases. The V gene's germline CDR1 is SGHAT and CDR2 FQDESV (reference sequence). The CDR3 contains 15 residues. J gave up 2 bases and V 4 bases, and 5 bases lay outside the gene matches. The CDR3 sequence: CASSSTGALTDTQYF. Here the CDR3 DNA reads TGTGCCAGCAGCTCGACAGGGGCCCTCACAGATACGCAGTATTTT.

The CDR3 bases are TGTGCCAGCAGTCCCACAGGGGGATTAGCTTTCTTT. Translation gives CASSPTGGLAFF. The V and J genes are TRBV6-5 and TRBJ1-1; TRBD1 matches at 8 bases. Losses at the gene ends were 5 bases for V and 10 bases for J; bases not matched to a gene: 6. CDR1 is MNHEY and CDR2 is SVGAGI in the germline V gene. The CDR3 length is 12 residues.

V is TRBV19 and J is TRBJ1-6, with D perhaps TRBD1 (6 bases). V gave up 7 bases and J gave up 1 base, with 17 bases separating them. CDR1 and CDR2 (germline): LNHDA, SQIVND (reference sequence). CDR3 size: 17 residues. The CDR3, as DNA: TGTGCCAGTACCCTCCGAGGGGGAGGGTCCTATAATTCACCCCTCCACTTT. This sequence encodes CASTLRGGGSYNSPLHF. Variable domain in full (rest from reference TRBV19 and TRBJ1-6): DGGITQSPKYLFRKEGQNVTLSCEQNLNHDAMYWYRQDPGQGLRLIYYSQIVNDFQKGDIAEGYSVSREKKESFPLTVTSAQKNPTAFYLCASTLRGGGSYNSPLHFGNGTRLTVT.

J is TRBJ2-3 and V is TRBV10-3; TRBD2 aligns across 9 bases. The CDR3 extends over 15 amino acids. Germline-derived CDR1 and CDR2 are ENHRY and SYGVKD. J gave up 1 base and V 7 bases, and 6 bases lay outside the gene matches. CDR3 amino acids: CAINRGGAGTDTQYF. The DNA for the CDR3 is TGTGCCATCAACCGCGGGGGGGCCGGCACAGATACGCAGTATTTT.

The V gene is TRBV2, the J gene TRBJ1-5; no clear D gene. CDR1 and CDR2 from the germline V gene are SNHLY and FYNNEI. The CDR3 contains 14 residues. The V gene lost 3 bases and the J gene lost 0 bases, with 6 bases spanning the gap. The CDR3 DNA sequence: TGTGCCAGCAGTGAGAGGTTTAGCAATCAGCCCCAGCATTTT. This codes for CASSERFSNQPQHF.

This chain links TRBV10-3 with TRBJ2-7, with 9 bases lining up with TRBD1. CDR1 ENHRY and CDR2 SYGVKD come from the germline V gene. The V segment lost 3 bases and the J segment 0 bases; nucleotides outside the gene matches: 6. The CDR3 spans 16 residues. The CDR3 DNA sequence: TGTGCCATCAGTGACCCGGGACAGGGTTCCTCCTACGAGCAGTACTTC. This sequence encodes CAISDPGQGSSYEQYF.

This chain joins TRBV2 and TRBJ2-3; 10 nucleotides agree with TRBD2. The trim removed 1 base at V and 5 bases at J, leaving 6 bases unmatched. CDR3 size: 16 residues. Per the germline V gene, CDR1 is SNHLY and CDR2 is FYNNEI. CDR3 in amino acids: CASSEGGGLALDTQYF. The CDR3 DNA reads TGTGCCAGCAGTGAAGGGGGGGGACTAGCGTTAGATACGCAGTATTTT.

This clone appeared a single time. This rearrangement joins TRBV14 to TRBJ2-7, with 8 bases matching TRBD2. Germline V gene data show CDR1 as SGHDN and CDR2 as FVKESK. The CDR3 is 16 residues long. V lost 4 bases to trimming and J lost 2 bases; unmatched junction nucleotides: 10. CDR3 in amino acids: CASSPLGSGGTYEQYF. CDR3 bases: TGTGCCAGCAGCCCCCTGGGCAGCGGGGGAACCTACGAGCAGTACTTC.

The chain carries TRBV4-3 and TRBJ2-4, with D unresolved. Deletions cut 0 bases from V and 4 bases from J, with 13 bases between. The CDR3 is 16 residues long. The germline V gene has CDR1 LGHNA and CDR2 YSLEER. CDR3 in amino acids: CASSQDIPDGKNIQYF. The CDR3 coding sequence is TGCGCCAGCAGCCAAGATATACCGGACGGTAAAAACATTCAGTACTTC.

This chain connects TRBV27 to TRBJ1-5; D not certain. V lost 6 bases to trimming and J lost 2 bases, with 14 bases between them. The germline CDR1 and CDR2 sequences are MNHEY and SMNVEV (reference sequence). This CDR3 has 15 amino acids. Here the CDR3 reads CASSPSPRGNQPQHF. The CDR3 DNA reads as TGTGCCAGCAGCCCTTCCCCAAGGGGCAATCAGCCCCAGCATTTT.

This chain uses TRBV9 with TRBJ2-2, with a tentative D call TRBD2 (5 bases). The ends were cut back, 3 bases at V and 7 bases at J, with 13 bases in the middle. The germline CDR1 and CDR2 sequences are SGDLS and YYNGEE. The CDR3 length is 14 residues. The CDR3 region has the DNA TGTGCCAGCAGCGCTCATATCGGGGTCGGGGAGCTGTTTTTT. This gives the protein CASSAHIGVGELFF.

The chain couples TRBV2 to TRBJ2-3, with 13 bases fitting TRBD2. In germline, CDR1 is SNHLY, CDR2 FYNNEI. The length of the CDR3 is 14 residues. Losses at the gene ends were 8 bases for V and 5 bases for J; bases not matched to a gene: 4. The CDR3 reads CASVLAGGRDTQYF. The CDR3 DNA follows: TGTGCCAGCGTACTAGCGGGGGGGCGAGATACGCAGTATTTT.

This rearrangement joins TRBV6-1 to TRBJ1-2; 7 positions agree with TRBD1. There are 13 residues in the CDR3. Germline CDR1 and CDR2: MNHNS and SASEGT. Unmatched junction bases numbered 10, after V lost 7 bases and J lost 8 bases. The CDR3 nucleotides read TGTGCCAGCACTCTGACAGGGCGGATCGGCTACACCTTC. It encodes CASTLTGRIGYTF.

This chain joins TRBV5-4 and TRBJ1-2; D gene unclear. Germline V CDR1 and CDR2: SGHNT, YYREEE (reference sequence). The V end lost 0 bases, the J end lost 7 bases, and 10 bases lay between the germline ends. This CDR3 has 13 residues. The CDR3 nucleotides read TGTGCCAGCAGCTTGGATAGCCTTGGTGGCTACACCTTC. It translates to CASSLDSLGGYTF.

The chain carries TRBV4-1 and TRBJ1-1; unclear D gene. Trimming removed 0 bases from V and 3 bases from J, with 14 bases in between. Germline-derived CDR1 and CDR2 are MGHRA and YSYEKL. This CDR3 has 16 residues. In nucleotides, the CDR3 is TGCGCCAGCAGCCAAGATCAGGCGGAGTCCTACACTGAAGCTTTCTTT. Its protein product is CASSQDQAESYTEAFF.

The chain combines TRBV28 with TRBJ2-5; perhaps TRBD2 as D (5 bases). Between the trimmed V and J ends, which lost 4 bases and 5 bases, there was a span of 20 bases. Germline V gene data show CDR1 as MDHEN and CDR2 as SYDVKM. This CDR3 is built from 16 residues. CDR3 sequence: CASSSPGELQWETQYF. In DNA, the CDR3 is TGTGCCAGCAGTTCCCCCGGGGAATTACAGTGGGAGACCCAGTACTTC.

The gene calls are TRBV28 and TRBJ1-2, with TRBD1 matching 9 bases. The CDR3 covers 16 residues. The V segment lost 5 bases and the J segment 4 bases; nucleotides outside the gene matches: 11. Germline lookup yields CDR1 MDHEN and CDR2 SYDVKM. The CDR3 DNA reads TGTGCCAGCAGTGCGGCCGGGACAGGGCTTGTCTATGGCTACACCTTC. Translated: CASSAAGTGLVYGYTF.

This clone was picked up one time. The V gene is TRBV6-6, the J gene TRBJ1-5; D gene unclear. Trimming took 6 bases from V and 2 from J, leaving 14 bases between them. Per germline, CDR1 MNHNY and CDR2 SVGAGI (reference sequence). The CDR3 contains 15 residues. The CDR3 spells CASRLAGPGNQPQHF. In nucleotides, the CDR3 is TGTGCCAGCAGGCTGGCCGGACCTGGCAATCAGCCCCAGCATTTT.

This clone was found once. Other DNA variants within this sample encode the same CDR3. The chain carries TRBV19 and TRBJ2-1, with 9 bases that match TRBD2. CDR1 is LNHDA, CDR2 SQIVND, per germline (reference sequence). V lost 2 bases to trimming and J lost 7 bases; unmatched junction nucleotides: 6. This CDR3 is 15 amino acids long. The DNA for the CDR3 is TGTGCCAGTAGTATATCCAGCGGGGGGCCTAATGAGCAGTTCTTC. Translated, it gives CASSISSGGPNEQFF. Full variable domain (remainder filled in from reference TRBV19 and TRBJ2-1): DGGITQSPKYLFRKEGQNVTLSCEQNLNHDAMYWYRQDPGQGLRLIYYSQIVNDFQKGDIAEGYSVSREKKESFPLTVTSAQKNPTAFYLCASSISSGGPNEQFFGPGTRLTVL.

This clone was counted only a few times. The V gene is TRBV19, the J gene TRBJ2-5; 8 nucleotides line up with TRBD1. V trimming: 5 bases; J trimming: 5 bases; junction bases outside the gene matches: 10. This CDR3 has 15 amino acids. Germline CDR1 and CDR2: LNHDA and SQIVND (reference sequence). The CDR3 DNA is TGTGCCAGTAGTGCCCCGGGACAGGTCGATGAGACCCAGTACTTC. It yields the protein CASSAPGQVDETQYF.

This clone was counted a single time. The genes are TRBV9 and TRBJ2-5; TRBD2 is a possible D gene (6 bases). CDR3 size: 13 residues. Trimming removed 3 bases at V and 4 bases at J, with 10 bases between. CDR1 is SGDLS and CDR2 is YYNGEE in the germline V gene. CDR3 amino acids: CASSGGTAETQYF. The CDR3 DNA reads as TGTGCCAGCAGCGGCGGGACTGCAGAGACCCAGTACTTC.

The V and J genes are TRBV5-1 and TRBJ1-4, with 8 bases aligning to TRBD1. This CDR3 comprises 14 residues. The ends lost 4 bases at V and 4 bases at J; junction bases unmatched: 3. Germline V gene lookup returns CDR1 SGHRS and CDR2 YFSETQ. The CDR3 loop is CASSPTGDNEKLFF. CDR3 in DNA: TGCGCCAGCAGCCCGACAGGGGATAATGAAAAACTGTTTTTT.

This clone appeared once. The V gene is TRBV6-4, the J gene TRBJ1-1, with 8 positions matching TRBD1. With V trimmed by 2 bases and J by 3 bases, 5 bases remained unmatched. Germline V gene data show CDR1 as MRHNA and CDR2 as SNTAGT. The CDR3 sequence is 15 residues long. CDR3 region: CASSDPTGADTEAFF. Here the CDR3 DNA reads TGTGCCAGCAGTGACCCGACAGGGGCGGACACTGAAGCTTTCTTT.

In this sample, this clone turned up once. The rearrangement joins TRBV5-1 to TRBJ2-2; 11 nucleotides align to TRBD1. CDR1 is SGHRS and CDR2 is YFSETQ in the germline V gene. This CDR3 is 17 amino acids long. J gave up 4 bases and V 0 bases, and 5 bases lay outside the gene matches. This chain's CDR3 is CASSLEGTGGTTGELFF. Here the CDR3 DNA reads TGCGCCAGCAGCTTGGAGGGGACAGGGGGAACCACCGGGGAGCTGTTTTTT.

This clone is a singleton in its sample. The chain joins TRBV5-1 to TRBJ1-2; D perhaps matches TRBD1 (5 bases). CDR1 SGHRS and CDR2 YFSETQ come from the germline V gene. Trimming pared 3 bases from V and 1 base from J, leaving 16 bases between. The CDR3 contains 16 residues. Written as DNA, the CDR3 is TGCGCCAGCAGCTCCGGATTCGCCCAGGGTAACTATGGCTACACCTTC. Protein: CASSSGFAQGNYGYTF.

This clone came up once. The V gene is TRBV7-6, the J gene TRBJ1-4; perhaps TRBD1 as D (5 bases). The V gene's germline CDR1 is SGHVS and CDR2 FNYEAQ. The CDR3 extends over 16 amino acids. Trimming removed 5 bases from V and 0 bases from J, with 13 bases in between. As DNA, the CDR3 is TGTGCCAGCAGCCCGGGACCGCCGACAACTAATGAAAAACTGTTTTTT. It is translated as CASSPGPPTTNEKLFF.

The J gene is TRBJ2-1, the V gene TRBV2; D possibly corresponds to TRBD2 (6 bases). The CDR3 loop spans 17 amino acids. Germline values: CDR1 SNHLY, CDR2 FYNNEI. Trimming removed 2 bases at V and 9 bases at J, with 23 bases between. CDR3 loop: CASSESLEGRPFVEQFF. The CDR3 DNA follows: TGTGCCAGCAGTGAAAGCTTGGAGGGAAGACCGTTCGTTGAGCAGTTCTTC. The whole variable domain, filled in from reference TRBV2 and TRBJ2-1, reads EPEVTQTPSHQVTQMGQEVILRCVPISNHLYFYWYRQILGQKVEFLVSFYNNEISEKSEIFDDQFSVERPDGSNFTLKIRSTKLEDSAMYFCASSESLEGRPFVEQFFGPGTRLTVL.

By its share, this clone is medium-sized (0.01 to 0.1%). The rearrangement uses TRBV30 and TRBJ1-5; 8 bases align to TRBD1. The junction had 11 bases not matched to a gene; V was cut back by 5 bases and J by 2 bases. This CDR3 is built from 16 residues. The germline CDR1 and CDR2 sequences are GTSNPN and SVGIG (reference sequence). The CDR3 DNA reads as TGTGCCTGGCAACAATCGCAGGGGGCTGGCAATCAGCCCCAGCATTTT. Translation: CAWQQSQGAGNQPQHF.

This chain uses TRBV7-2 with TRBJ2-7; a possible D gene is TRBD1 (6 bases). CDR3 length equals 13 residues. V lost 5 bases to trimming and J lost 4 bases, with 12 bases between them. Germline CDR1 reads SGHTA; CDR2 reads FQGNSA. CDR3 amino acids: CASSPGHGYEQYF. The CDR3 DNA is TGTGCCAGCAGCCCGGGACATGGATACGAGCAGTACTTC.

This clone showed up just a few times. This chain links TRBV9 with TRBJ2-7; 7 bases line up with TRBD2. CDR1 is SGDLS and CDR2 is YYNGEE in the germline V gene. The CDR3 runs to 15 residues. The junction had 5 bases not matched to a gene; V was cut back by 0 bases and J by 2 bases. The CDR3: CASSVAAGVTYEQYF. For the CDR3, the DNA is TGTGCCAGCAGCGTAGCTGCGGGGGTGACCTACGAGCAGTACTTC.